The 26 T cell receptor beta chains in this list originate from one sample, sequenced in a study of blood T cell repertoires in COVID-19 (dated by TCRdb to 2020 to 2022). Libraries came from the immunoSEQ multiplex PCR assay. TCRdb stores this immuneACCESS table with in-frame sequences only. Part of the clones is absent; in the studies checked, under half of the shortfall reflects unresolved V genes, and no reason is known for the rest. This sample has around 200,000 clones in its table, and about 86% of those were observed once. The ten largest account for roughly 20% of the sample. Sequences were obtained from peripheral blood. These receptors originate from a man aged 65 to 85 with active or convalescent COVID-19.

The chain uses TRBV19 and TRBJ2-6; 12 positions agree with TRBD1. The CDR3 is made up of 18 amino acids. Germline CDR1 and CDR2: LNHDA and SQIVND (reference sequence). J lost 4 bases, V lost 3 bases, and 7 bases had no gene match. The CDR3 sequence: CASSILGQGAAGANVLTF. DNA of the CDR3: TGTGCCAGTAGTATCTTGGGACAGGGGGCTGCGGGGGCCAACGTCCTGACTTTC.

The CDR3 is CSASALGLAGQQYF. CDR3 coding DNA: TGCAGTGCTAGTGCCTTGGGACTAGCGGGGCAGCAGTACTTC. V usage is TRBV20-1 and J usage is TRBJ2-7; TRBD2 agrees at 13 bases. Trimming cost V 3 bases and J 8 bases; bases outside gene matches: 7. The CDR3 has 14 residues. Germline V lookup: CDR1 DFQATT, CDR2 SNEGSKA (reference sequence).

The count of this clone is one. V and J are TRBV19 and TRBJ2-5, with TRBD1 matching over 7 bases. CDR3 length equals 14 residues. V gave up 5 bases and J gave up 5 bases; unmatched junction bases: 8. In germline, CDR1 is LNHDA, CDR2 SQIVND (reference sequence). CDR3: CASSVHRGQETQYF. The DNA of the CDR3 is TGTGCCAGTAGTGTTCACAGGGGTCAGGAGACCCAGTACTTC.

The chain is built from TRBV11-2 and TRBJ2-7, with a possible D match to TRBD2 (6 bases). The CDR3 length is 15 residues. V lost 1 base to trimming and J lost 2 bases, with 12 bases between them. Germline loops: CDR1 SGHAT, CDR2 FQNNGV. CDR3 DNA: TGTGCCAGCAGCTTAGGACCGGGACTTGCCTACGAGCAGTACTTC. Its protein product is CASSLGPGLAYEQYF.

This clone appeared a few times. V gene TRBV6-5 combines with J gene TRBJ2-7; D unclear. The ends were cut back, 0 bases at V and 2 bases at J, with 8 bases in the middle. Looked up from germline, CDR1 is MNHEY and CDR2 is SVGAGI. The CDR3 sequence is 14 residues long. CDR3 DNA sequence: TGTGCCAGCAGTTACTCGTGGCAGACCTACGAGCAGTACTTC. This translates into CASSYSWQTYEQYF.

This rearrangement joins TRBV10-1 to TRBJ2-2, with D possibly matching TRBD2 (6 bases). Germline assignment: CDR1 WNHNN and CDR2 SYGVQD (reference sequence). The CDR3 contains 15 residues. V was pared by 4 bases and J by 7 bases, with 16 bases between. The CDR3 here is CASSGRGLRGGELFF. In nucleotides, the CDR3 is TGCGCCAGCAGTGGGAGAGGACTAAGGGGCGGGGAGCTGTTTTTT.

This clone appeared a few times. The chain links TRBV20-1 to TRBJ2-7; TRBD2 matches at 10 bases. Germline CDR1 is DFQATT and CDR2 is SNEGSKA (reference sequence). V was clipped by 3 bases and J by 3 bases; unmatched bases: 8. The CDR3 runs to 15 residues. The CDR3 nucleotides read TGCAGTGCTAGTTTACGGACTAGCGGTTTCTACGAGCAGTACTTC. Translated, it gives CSASLRTSGFYEQYF.

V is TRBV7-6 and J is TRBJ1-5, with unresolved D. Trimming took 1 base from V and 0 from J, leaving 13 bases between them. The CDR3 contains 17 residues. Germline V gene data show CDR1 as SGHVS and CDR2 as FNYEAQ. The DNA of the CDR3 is TGTGCCAGCAGCTTAGGACACGGCCTCGATAGCAATCAGCCCCAGCATTTT. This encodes CASSLGHGLDSNQPQHF.

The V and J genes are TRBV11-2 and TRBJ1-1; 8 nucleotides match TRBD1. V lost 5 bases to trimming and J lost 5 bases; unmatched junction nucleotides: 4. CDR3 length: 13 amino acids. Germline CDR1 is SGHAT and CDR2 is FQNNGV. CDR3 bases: TGTGCCAGCAGCCCTGACAGGGGTACTGAAGCTTTCTTT. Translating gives CASSPDRGTEAFF.

The CDR3 coding sequence is TGCGCCAGCAGGGCCCGTATGCGGGAGGCCCGCGGGTACAATGAGCAGTTCTTC. Translated, it gives CASRARMREARGYNEQFF. The chain employs TRBV5-1 and TRBJ2-1; 8 nucleotides align to TRBD2. Trimming at V came to 5 bases and at J to 4 bases, leaving 17 bases not matched to a gene. Germline V gives CDR1 SGHRS, CDR2 YFSETQ. This CDR3 spans 18 amino acids. Drawing the rest from reference TRBV5-1 and TRBJ2-1, the complete variable domain is KAGVTQTPRYLIKTRGQQVTLSCSPISGHRSVSWYQQTPGQGLQFLFEYFSETQRNKGNFPGRFSGRQFSNSRSEMNVSTLELGDSALYLCASRARMREARGYNEQFFGPGTRLTVL.

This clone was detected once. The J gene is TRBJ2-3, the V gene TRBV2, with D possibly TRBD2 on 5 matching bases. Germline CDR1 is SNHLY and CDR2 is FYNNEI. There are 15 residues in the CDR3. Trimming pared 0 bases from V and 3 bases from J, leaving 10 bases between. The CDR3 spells CASSEAGVGTDTQYF. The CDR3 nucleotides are TGTGCCAGCAGTGAAGCGGGAGTTGGAACAGATACGCAGTATTTT.

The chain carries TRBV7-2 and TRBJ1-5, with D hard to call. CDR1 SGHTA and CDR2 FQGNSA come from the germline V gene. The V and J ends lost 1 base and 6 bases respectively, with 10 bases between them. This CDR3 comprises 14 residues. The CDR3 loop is CASSLGGISQPQHF. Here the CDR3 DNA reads TGTGCCAGCAGCTTAGGCGGGATAAGTCAGCCCCAGCATTTT.

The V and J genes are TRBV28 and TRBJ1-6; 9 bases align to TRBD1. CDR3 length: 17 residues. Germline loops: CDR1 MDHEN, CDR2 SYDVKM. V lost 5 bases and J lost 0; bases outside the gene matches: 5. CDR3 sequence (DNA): TGTGCCAGCAGTGGACAGGGGTGGGGCTCCTATAATTCACCCCTCCACTTT. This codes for CASSGQGWGSYNSPLHF.

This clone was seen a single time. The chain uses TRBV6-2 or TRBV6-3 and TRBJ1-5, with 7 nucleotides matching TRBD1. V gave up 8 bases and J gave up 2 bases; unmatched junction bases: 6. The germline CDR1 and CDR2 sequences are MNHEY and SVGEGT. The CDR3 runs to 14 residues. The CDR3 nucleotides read TGTGCCAGCGGCCGACAGGGCCGCAATCAGCCCCAGCATTTT. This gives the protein CASGRQGRNQPQHF.

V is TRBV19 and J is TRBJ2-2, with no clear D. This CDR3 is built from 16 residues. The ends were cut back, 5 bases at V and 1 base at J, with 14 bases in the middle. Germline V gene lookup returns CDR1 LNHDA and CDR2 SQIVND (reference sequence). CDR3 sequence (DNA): TGTGCCAGTAGTGCGTTTGCCAGGATGAACACCGGGGAGCTGTTTTTT. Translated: CASSAFARMNTGELFF.

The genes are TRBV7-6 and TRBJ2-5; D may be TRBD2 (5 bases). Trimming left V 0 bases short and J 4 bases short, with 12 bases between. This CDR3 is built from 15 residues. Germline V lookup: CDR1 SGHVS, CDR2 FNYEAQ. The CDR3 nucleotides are TGTGCCAGCAGCTTAGCGCCCCATCGGGGAGAGACCCAGTACTTC. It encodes CASSLAPHRGETQYF.

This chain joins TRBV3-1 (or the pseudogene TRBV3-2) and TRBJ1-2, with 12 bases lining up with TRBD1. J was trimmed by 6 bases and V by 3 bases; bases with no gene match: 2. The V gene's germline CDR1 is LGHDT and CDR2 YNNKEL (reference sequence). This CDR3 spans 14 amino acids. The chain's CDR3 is CASSQGQGADGYTF. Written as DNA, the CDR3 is TGTGCCAGCAGCCAGGGACAGGGGGCTGATGGCTACACCTTC.

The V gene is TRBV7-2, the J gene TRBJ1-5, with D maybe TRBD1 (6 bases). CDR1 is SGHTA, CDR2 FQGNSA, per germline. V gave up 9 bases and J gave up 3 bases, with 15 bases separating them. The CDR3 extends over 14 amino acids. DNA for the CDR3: TGTGCCAGTAGAGGGGGGGTATACAATCAGCCCCAGCATTTT. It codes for CASRGGVYNQPQHF.

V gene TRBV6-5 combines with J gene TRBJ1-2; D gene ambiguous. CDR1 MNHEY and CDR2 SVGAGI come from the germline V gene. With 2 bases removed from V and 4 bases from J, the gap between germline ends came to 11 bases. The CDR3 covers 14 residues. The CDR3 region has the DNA TGTGCCAGCAGTTACCAGGCTGAGGGCTATGGCTACACCTTC. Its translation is CASSYQAEGYGYTF.

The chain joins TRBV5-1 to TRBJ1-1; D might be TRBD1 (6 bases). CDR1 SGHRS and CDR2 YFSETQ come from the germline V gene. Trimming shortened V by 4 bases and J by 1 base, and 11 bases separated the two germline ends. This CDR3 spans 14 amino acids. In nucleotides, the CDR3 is TGCGCCAGCAGCACCCGGACAGCGAACACTGAAGCTTTCTTT. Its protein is CASSTRTANTEAFF.

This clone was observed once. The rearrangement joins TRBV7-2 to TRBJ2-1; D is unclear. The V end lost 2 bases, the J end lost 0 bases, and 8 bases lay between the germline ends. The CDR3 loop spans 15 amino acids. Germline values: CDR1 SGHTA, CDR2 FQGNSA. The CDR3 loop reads CASSLSVSSYNEQFF. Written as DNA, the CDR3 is TGTGCCAGCAGCTTATCGGTTAGCTCCTACAATGAGCAGTTCTTC.

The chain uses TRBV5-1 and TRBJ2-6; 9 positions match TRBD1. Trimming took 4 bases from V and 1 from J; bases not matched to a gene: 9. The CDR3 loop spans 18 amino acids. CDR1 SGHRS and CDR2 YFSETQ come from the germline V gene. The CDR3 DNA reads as TGCGCCAGCAGCAGGCCCGGGACAGGGCGATCTGGGGCCAACGTCCTGACTTTC. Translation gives CASSRPGTGRSGANVLTF.

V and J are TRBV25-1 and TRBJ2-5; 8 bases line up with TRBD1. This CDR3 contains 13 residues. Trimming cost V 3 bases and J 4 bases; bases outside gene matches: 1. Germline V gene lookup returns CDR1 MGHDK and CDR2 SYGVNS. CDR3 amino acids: CASSETGVETQYF. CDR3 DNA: TGTGCCAGCAGTGAGACAGGGGTAGAGACCCAGTACTTC. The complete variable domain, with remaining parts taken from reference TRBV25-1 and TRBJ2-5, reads EADIYQTPRYLVIGTGKKITLECSQTMGHDKMYWYQQDPGMELHLIHYSYGVNSTEKGDLSSESTVSRIRTEHFPLTLESARPSHTSQYLCASSETGVETQYFGPGTRLLVL.

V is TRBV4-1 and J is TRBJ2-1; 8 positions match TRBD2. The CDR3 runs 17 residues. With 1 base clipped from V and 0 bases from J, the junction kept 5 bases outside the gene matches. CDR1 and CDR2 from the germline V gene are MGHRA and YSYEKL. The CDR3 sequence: CASSQGTSLSSYNEQFF. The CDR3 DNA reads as TGCGCCAGCAGCCAAGGGACTAGCCTATCCTCCTACAATGAGCAGTTCTTC.

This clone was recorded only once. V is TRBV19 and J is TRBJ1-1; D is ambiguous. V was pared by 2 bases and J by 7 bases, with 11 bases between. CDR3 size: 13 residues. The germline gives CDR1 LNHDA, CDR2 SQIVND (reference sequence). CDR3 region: CASSITAGFEAFF. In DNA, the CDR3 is TGTGCCAGTAGTATAACGGCAGGCTTTGAAGCTTTCTTT. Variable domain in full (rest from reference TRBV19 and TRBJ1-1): DGGITQSPKYLFRKEGQNVTLSCEQNLNHDAMYWYRQDPGQGLRLIYYSQIVNDFQKGDIAEGYSVSREKKESFPLTVTSAQKNPTAFYLCASSITAGFEAFFGQGTRLTVV.

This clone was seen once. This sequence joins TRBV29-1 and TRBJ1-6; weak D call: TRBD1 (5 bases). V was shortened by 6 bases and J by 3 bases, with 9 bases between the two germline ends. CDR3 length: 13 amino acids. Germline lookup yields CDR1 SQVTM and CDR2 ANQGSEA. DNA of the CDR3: TGCAGCGTCCAGGGTTTCTATAATTCACCCCTCCACTTT. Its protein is CSVQGFYNSPLHF.